The rows below give T cell receptor beta chains drawn from one sample of a study of T-cell memory formation after mild COVID-19. TCRdb reprocessed the 5' RACE reads via MiXCR and lists one record per CDR3 protein. This table has approximately 400,000 distinct CDR3 sequences, under 20% appearing once. Input material: PBMCs or a T cell subset sorted from them (not recorded which). These receptor sequences come from a man aged 18 to 35 who had mild COVID-19 (a few samples of this study predate the infection). Cell type and time point are not known. The CDR3 runs from the conserved cysteine through the conserved F or W. The D gene is left open where the match is weak. Expanded clones get a size class; other rows say once, few or many, or leave the size out.

clone size: few
J gene: TRBJ2-1
V gene: TRBV19
D gene: .
CDR3 DNA: TGTGCCAGTAGTCGGGGGTTTACCTACAATGAGCAGTTCTTC
CDR3 protein: CASSRGFTYNEQFF

clone size: few
J gene: TRBJ2-1
V gene: TRBV5-4
D gene: .
CDR3 DNA: TGTGCCAGCAGCTTTTTTGGTAATGAGCAGTTCTTC
CDR3 protein: CASSFFGNEQFF

clone size: few
J gene: TRBJ1-1
V gene: TRBV5-1
D gene: .
CDR3 DNA: TGCGCCAGCAGCTTGGGGCCCGAGGCGGGGCCGGCTTTCTTT
CDR3 protein: CASSLGPEAGPAFF

clone size: .
J gene: TRBJ1-1
V gene: TRBV29-1
D gene: TRBD1
CDR3 DNA: TGCAGCACCTCTGGCGGGACAGGGCATCATAGGCGCACTGAAGCTTTCTTT
CDR3 protein: CSTSGGTGHHRRTEAFF

clone size: few
J gene: TRBJ2-3
V gene: TRBV3-1
D gene: .
CDR3 DNA: TGTGCCAGCAGCCAAGGTCACGCAGATACGCAGTATTTT
CDR3 protein: CASSQGHADTQYF

clone size: once
J gene: TRBJ2-3
V gene: TRBV5-4
D gene: .
CDR3 DNA: TGTGCCAGCAGCTCCCCCACCTTTCCAGCGGGCGCAGATACGCAGTATTTT
CDR3 protein: CASSSPTFPAGADTQYF

clone size: .
J gene: TRBJ2-3
V gene: TRBV7-2
D gene: .
CDR3 DNA: TGTGCCAGCAGACGTGTTGGGTTTAAGGGCCCGCGATTCACAGATACGCAGTATTTT
CDR3 protein: CASRRVGFKGPRFTDTQYF

clone size: .
J gene: TRBJ2-5
V gene: TRBV14
D gene: .
CDR3 DNA: TGTGCCAGCAGTCCAACCGGGGCCCTCCGCGTCCCAGAGACACAGTACTTC
CDR3 protein: CASSPTGALRVPETQYF

clone size: .
J gene: TRBJ1-4
V gene: TRBV4-3
D gene: .
CDR3 DNA: TGCGCCAGCAGCCCCCCCGGGGCAGGGGACGAAAAACTGTTTTTT
CDR3 protein: CASSPPGAGDEKLFF

clone size: few
J gene: TRBJ1-1
V gene: TRBV7-3
D gene: .
CDR3 DNA: TGTGCCAGCAGCCCCGTCGGGGGGCTGCAGGCTTTCTTT
CDR3 protein: CASSPVGGLQAFF

clone size: .
J gene: TRBJ2-1
V gene: TRBV5-6
D gene: .
CDR3 DNA: TGTGCCAGCAGGACGGGACGAGCCACCTACAATGAGCAGTTCTTC
CDR3 protein: CASRTGRATYNEQFF

clone size: .
J gene: TRBJ2-5
V gene: TRBV12-3/TRBV12-4
D gene: .
CDR3 DNA: TGTGCCAGCTCAGGCGGGATGGAAGAGACCCAGTACTTC
CDR3 protein: CASSGGMEETQYF

clone size: few
J gene: TRBJ1-4
V gene: TRBV24-1
D gene: .
CDR3 DNA: TGTGCCACCCAGGGGCAAAGCGGTGAAAAACTGTTTTTT
CDR3 protein: CATQGQSGEKLFF

clone size: .
J gene: TRBJ2-2
V gene: TRBV29-1
D gene: .
CDR3 DNA: TGCAGCGTTGTCCCCAGGGGATCGGTTGCCGGGGAGCTGTTTTTT
CDR3 protein: CSVVPRGSVAGELFF

clone size: .
J gene: TRBJ2-5
V gene: TRBV3-2
D gene: .
CDR3 DNA: TGTGCCAGCAGCCAAGGCACTGACCGGGACAGGGGGCCCCAAGAGACCCAGTACTTC
CDR3 protein: CASSQGTDRDRGPQETQYF

clone size: .
J gene: TRBJ2-1
V gene: TRBV4-1
D gene: .
CDR3 DNA: TGCGCCAGCAGCCAAGGGTCGAATGTAGGGATTAATGAGCAGTTCTTC
CDR3 protein: CASSQGSNVGINEQFF

clone size: few
J gene: TRBJ2-1
V gene: TRBV6-5
D gene: .
CDR3 DNA: TGTGCCAGCAGAAACCGTAATGAGCAGTTCTTC
CDR3 protein: CASRNRNEQFF

clone size: few
J gene: TRBJ1-1
V gene: TRBV4-2
D gene: .
CDR3 DNA: TGTGCCAGCAGCCAAGATACGGCGGGTAACACTGAAGCTTTCTTT
CDR3 protein: CASSQDTAGNTEAFF

clone size: few
J gene: TRBJ2-3
V gene: TRBV20-1
D gene: .
CDR3 DNA: TGCAGTGCCTGGGGCCCGTGGGTCCGGGATACGCAGTATTTT
CDR3 protein: CSAWGPWVRDTQYF

clone size: .
J gene: TRBJ2-3
V gene: TRBV20-1
D gene: TRBD2
CDR3 DNA: TGCAGTGCTCGACTAGCGGGGCTCGCCACAGATACGCAGTATTTT
CDR3 protein: CSARLAGLATDTQYF

clone size: many
J gene: TRBJ1-2
V gene: TRBV11-2
D gene: TRBD1
CDR3 DNA: TGTGCCAGCAGCTCGATCCGGACAGGGAACTATGGCTACACCTTC
CDR3 protein: CASSSIRTGNYGYTF

clone size: many
J gene: TRBJ2-4
V gene: TRBV3-1
D gene: .
CDR3 DNA: TGTGCCAGCAGCCAAGTTGAGCGCATTCAGTACTTC
CDR3 protein: CASSQVERIQYF

clone size: few
J gene: TRBJ1-2
V gene: TRBV7-9
D gene: TRBD1
CDR3 DNA: TGTGCCAGCAGCTTTTGGGACAGCAACTATGGCTACACCTTC
CDR3 protein: CASSFWDSNYGYTF

clone size: .
J gene: TRBJ1-1
V gene: TRBV6-2/TRBV6-3
D gene: .
CDR3 DNA: TGTGCCAGCAGTACTTTGGGGAGAAACACTGAAGCTTTCTTT
CDR3 protein: CASSTLGRNTEAFF

clone size: few
J gene: TRBJ2-1
V gene: TRBV9
D gene: TRBD2
CDR3 DNA: TGTGCCAGCAGCGTTTCTAGCGGGGGGTACAATGAGCAGTTCTTC
CDR3 protein: CASSVSSGGYNEQFF

clone size: many
J gene: TRBJ2-5
V gene: TRBV5-1
D gene: .
CDR3 DNA: TGCGCCAGCAGCTTGACCCTCCAGGGAGAGACCCAGTACTTC
CDR3 protein: CASSLTLQGETQYF

clone size: .
J gene: TRBJ2-2
V gene: TRBV12-3/TRBV12-4
D gene: TRBD1
CDR3 DNA: TGTGCCAGCAGTTCTCGACAGGGTACCGTTGCGAACACCGGGGAGCTGTTTTTT
CDR3 protein: CASSSRQGTVANTGELFF

clone size: .
J gene: TRBJ2-5
V gene: TRBV2
D gene: .
CDR3 DNA: TGTGCCAGCAGTGAAGCAGGGGTGCGGGGCCAAGAGACCCAGTACTTC
CDR3 protein: CASSEAGVRGQETQYF

clone size: .
J gene: TRBJ2-5
V gene: TRBV5-1
D gene: .
CDR3 DNA: TGCGCCAGCAGCTTTCTTCAGGGACACCAAGAGACCCAGTACTTC
CDR3 protein: CASSFLQGHQETQYF

clone size: .
J gene: TRBJ1-1
V gene: TRBV7-9
D gene: .
CDR3 DNA: TGTGCCAGCAGATTAGTGAGCGCAACTGAAGCTTTCTTT
CDR3 protein: CASRLVSATEAFF

clone size: few
J gene: TRBJ1-1
V gene: TRBV29-1
D gene: TRBD1
CDR3 DNA: TGCAGCGTCGGGACAGGGGTGGGCACTGAAGCTTTCTTT
CDR3 protein: CSVGTGVGTEAFF

clone size: many
J gene: TRBJ1-1
V gene: TRBV12-3/TRBV12-4
D gene: .
CDR3 DNA: TGTGCCAGCAGTCCCCAGATGAACACTGAAGCTTTCTTT
CDR3 protein: CASSPQMNTEAFF

clone size: many
J gene: TRBJ2-5
V gene: TRBV29-1
D gene: TRBD2
CDR3 DNA: TGCAGCGTTGAACTTCTAGCGGGGGAGACCCAGTACTTC
CDR3 protein: CSVELLAGETQYF

clone size: few
J gene: TRBJ2-6
V gene: TRBV18
D gene: .
CDR3 DNA: TGTGCCAGCTCACCACTAGGGTCTGGGGCCAACGTCCTGACTTTC
CDR3 protein: CASSPLGSGANVLTF

clone size: .
J gene: TRBJ2-2
V gene: TRBV10-2
D gene: TRBD1
CDR3 DNA: TGCGCCAGCACCACCCGGACAGGGGGGACCGGGGAGCTGTTTTTT
CDR3 protein: CASTTRTGGTGELFF

clone size: many
J gene: TRBJ1-6
V gene: TRBV7-2
D gene: .
CDR3 DNA: TGTGCCAGCCGGGAGGGGAATTCACCCCTCCACTTT
CDR3 protein: CASREGNSPLHF

clone size: .
J gene: TRBJ1-2
V gene: TRBV7-2
D gene: TRBD1
CDR3 DNA: TGTGCCAGCAGCCTAATAGGGGGCGCAGGCTACACCTTC
CDR3 protein: CASSLIGGAGYTF

clone size: .
J gene: TRBJ1-1
V gene: TRBV21-1
D gene: .
CDR3 DNA: TGTGCCAGCAGAGCGCTGGGTATGGGGAACACTGAAGCTTTCTTT
CDR3 protein: CASRALGMGNTEAFF

clone size: few
J gene: TRBJ1-1
V gene: TRBV25-1
D gene: .
CDR3 DNA: TGTGCCAGCAGTGAGCTCGGGGTTGAGTATGCAGCTTTCTTT
CDR3 protein: CASSELGVEYAAFF

clone size: few
J gene: TRBJ2-5
V gene: TRBV7-2
D gene: .
CDR3 DNA: TGTGCCAGCAGCTTAAGGAGTTCGGGGGTCGGGGAGACCCAGTACTTC
CDR3 protein: CASSLRSSGVGETQYF

clone size: few
J gene: TRBJ1-5
V gene: TRBV4-1
D gene: TRBD1
CDR3 DNA: TGCGCCAGCAGCCAAGGCGTGGGGACAGGGGTTCAGCCCCAGCATTTT
CDR3 protein: CASSQGVGTGVQPQHF

clone size: .
J gene: TRBJ2-1
V gene: TRBV5-1
D gene: TRBD2
CDR3 DNA: TGCGCCAGCAGCGAGGGGACTAGCGGGGGGGTCTACAATGAGCAGTTCTTC
CDR3 protein: CASSEGTSGGVYNEQFF

clone size: few
J gene: TRBJ2-2
V gene: TRBV15
D gene: TRBD1
CDR3 DNA: TGTGCCACCAGCGGGGACAGGATAGACACCGGGGAGCTGTTTTTT
CDR3 protein: CATSGDRIDTGELFF